The entry below describes one T cell receptor (beta chain). What this receptor recognizes is not known. There are no base qualities to consult, and no much larger clone falls within one base. Read against the paper, the sample's time point label means: about 28 days (+/-7) after the second vaccine dose. AZD1222 recipients whose second dose came at about 4 weeks and those whose second dose came at about 12 weeks were combined into one group, since spike-specific TCR depth and breadth did not differ between the two schedules. Vaccinee samples came from UK trials COV001 and COV002, including a single-blind randomized controlled phase 2/3 trial of AZD1222 (ChAdOx1 nCoV-19) in healthy adults. For TCRbeta chain sequencing, PBMC samples from trial participants were taken at day 0 and at day 28 after the second dose. V is cut by 0 bases and J by 0 bases, and the space between the germline ends is 6 bases. Taken from cysteine to phenylalanine, the CDR3 has 14 residues. The entry retains the CDR3 DNA only, 42 bases that are in frame from base 1. CDR1 and CDR2 are read off the germline V gene (reference sequence) as GTSNPN and SVGIG.

The CDR3 regions of human TCRbeta chains were analyzed by immunosequencing. On the study's bioinformatics: TCRs in the repertoires were matched against a reference library of SARS-CoV-2-specific TCRs that had been generated with the MIRA antigen-specificity platform. Breadth was defined as the fraction of unique TCRs that were SARS-CoV-2-associated. Depth was defined as the fraction of total T cells that were SARS-CoV-2-associated. Using the MIRA data, every spike-specific TCR was mapped to the spike region that the TCR reacted to and assigned to either a CD4 or a CD8 class. Log10-transformed breadth and depth values were compared by one-way ANOVA with Sidak's multiple comparisons tests. TCRdb took this table from immuneACCESS and kept in-frame rearrangements with V and J called. Such tables lack part of the clones; where checked against another copy, unresolved V genes explain under half of the gap, and the rest is unexplained. That table is the source of V, J and clone size, and D and trimming were worked out from the DNA. Across this sample there are 90,000 to 120,000 clones, with around nine tenths seen only once. The ten top clones hold roughly 6.2% of the sample.

The data stem from a study of T cell responses to AZD1222 COVID-19 vaccine (dated by TCRdb to the early 2020s). As for the study more broadly: TCR sequencing was performed for roughly 250 trial participants, of whom about 200 were given two doses of AZD1222 and around 25 were given two doses of MenACWY control vaccine. Trial participants were enrolled into age subgroups of 18-55, 56-69 and 70-plus years, which contained around 140, 26 and 57 TCR-sequenced participants, respectively. The paper's findings and limits, for the study overall: The whole spike protein was spanned by vaccine-associated CD4 TCRs, and dominant responses were seen in regions 160-218 and 743-854. A significant rise in spike-specific TCR breadth and depth was observed after two AZD1222 doses relative to day 0 and relative to MenACWY recipients. Most participants were white British and females outnumbered males, and the authors suggested that clonal diversity may have been underestimated. No day 14 peak-response samples were available, so repertoires were characterized only after the peak T cell response. In the small 56-69-year group, the increase in depth fell short of significance, most likely because of low power. Reportedly, almost half of the unique spike-specific TCRs recognized epitopes lying outside the regions that are mutated in the B.1.351 and B.1.1.7 variants. Conclusions about previously exposed vaccinees are limited because only five to seven AZD1222 recipients were SARS-CoV-2 seropositive at baseline.

The source was peripheral blood, collected 28 days after the second AZD1222 dose. This TCR derives from an adult who received the AZD1222 COVID-19 vaccine. Recombination joined TRBV30 with TRBJ1-5, with the D gene call left open. The CDR3 amino acid sequence is: CAWSVENSNQPQHF. DNA sequence: TGTGCCTGGAGTGTAGAAAATAGCAATCAGCCCCAGCATTTT.